One sample yielded the 6 T cell receptor beta chains listed below, sequenced in a study of graft-versus-host responses after intestinal transplantation. No antigens are known for them. Produced via immunoSEQ multiplex PCR; TCRdb's table is partial and in-frame only. The sample lists roughly 85,000 clones, about 91% seen once, with about 7.3% in the top ten. Sequences were derived from unstimulated CD8+ T cells sorted from spleen or lymph node cells, sampled before transplant. These receptors came from a human donor who was the organ donor for an intestinal transplant.

The J gene is TRBJ2-3, the V gene TRBV7-6; weak D call: TRBD2 (6 bases). The V gene's germline CDR1 is SGHVS and CDR2 FNYEAQ. The length of the CDR3 is 13 residues. The V and J ends lost 3 bases and 4 bases respectively, with 8 bases between them. In DNA, the CDR3 is TGTGCCAGCAGCTTTCCGGGAGCAGATACGCAGTATTTT. Translated, it gives CASSFPGADTQYF. Variable domain in full (rest from reference TRBV7-6 and TRBJ2-3): GAGVSQSPRYKVTKRGQDVALRCDPISGHVSLYWYRQALGQGPEFLTYFNYEAQQDKSGLPNDRFSAERPEGSISTLTIQRTEQRDSAMYRCASSFPGADTQYFGPGTRLTVL.

The chain joins TRBV18 to TRBJ1-2; D possibly corresponds to TRBD1 (6 bases). The germline V and J ends were trimmed by 3 bases and 3 bases, with 11 bases remaining between them. CDR3 length: 14 residues. The V gene's germline CDR1 is KGHSH and CDR2 LQKENI. The chain's CDR3 is CASSPAAGDYGYTF. The CDR3 region has the DNA TGTGCCAGCTCACCGGCGGCAGGGGACTATGGCTACACCTTC.

The V gene is TRBV6-5, the J gene TRBJ1-4, with D perhaps TRBD1 (6 bases). Germline CDR1 is MNHEY and CDR2 is SVGAGI. CDR3 length: 13 residues. The ends were cut back, 5 bases at V and 6 bases at J, with 10 bases in the middle. The CDR3 sequence: CASSPSGDEKLFF. CDR3 DNA: TGTGCCAGCAGTCCCTCAGGGGATGAAAAACTGTTTTTT.

The J gene is TRBJ1-2, the V gene TRBV19, with TRBD1 matching 7 bases. The J segment lost 2 bases and the V segment lost 11 bases, leaving 8 bases of the junction unmatched. This CDR3 has 13 residues. The germline V gene encodes CDR1 LNHDA and CDR2 SQIVND (reference sequence). The CDR3 coding sequence is TGTGCCGCCATGAGGGGGCCCAACTATGGCTACACCTTC. Encoded protein: CAAMRGPNYGYTF.

The CDR3, as DNA: TGTGCCAGCAGTCGTACCGGGACCCTAAACGAGCAGTACTTC. It encodes CASSRTGTLNEQYF. The genes are TRBV14 and TRBJ2-7; D is possibly TRBD1 or TRBD2 (5 bases each). The CDR3 covers 14 residues. Trimming took 6 bases from V and 5 from J, leaving 17 bases between them. In germline, CDR1 is SGHDN, CDR2 FVKESK.

The chain employs TRBV11-3 and TRBJ1-3; no definite D call. CDR3 length: 16 residues. V was trimmed by 2 bases and J by 1 base, leaving 12 bases between them. Germline V CDR1 and CDR2: SGHNT, YENEEA. The CDR3 region has the DNA TGTGCCAGCAGCTTATCGACCGGCGGATCTGGAAACACCATATATTTT. Translated: CASSLSTGGSGNTIYF.